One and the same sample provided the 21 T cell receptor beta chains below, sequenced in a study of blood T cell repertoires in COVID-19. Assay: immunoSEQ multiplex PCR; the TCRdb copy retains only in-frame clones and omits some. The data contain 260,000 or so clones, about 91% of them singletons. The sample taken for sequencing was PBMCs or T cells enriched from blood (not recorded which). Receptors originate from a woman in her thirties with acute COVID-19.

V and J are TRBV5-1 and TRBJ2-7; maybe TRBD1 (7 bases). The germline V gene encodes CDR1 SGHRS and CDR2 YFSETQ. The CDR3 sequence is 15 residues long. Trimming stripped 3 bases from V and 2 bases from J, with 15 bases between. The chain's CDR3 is CASSSRQGGTYEQYF. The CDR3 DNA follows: TGCGCCAGCAGCTCAAGACAGGGAGGAACCTACGAGCAGTACTTC.

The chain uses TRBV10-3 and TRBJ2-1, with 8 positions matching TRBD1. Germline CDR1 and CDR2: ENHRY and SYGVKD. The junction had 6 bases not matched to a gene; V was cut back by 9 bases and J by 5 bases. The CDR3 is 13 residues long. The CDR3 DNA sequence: TGTGCCATGAACCGGGACAGGAACAATGAGCAGTTCTTC. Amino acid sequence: CAMNRDRNNEQFF.

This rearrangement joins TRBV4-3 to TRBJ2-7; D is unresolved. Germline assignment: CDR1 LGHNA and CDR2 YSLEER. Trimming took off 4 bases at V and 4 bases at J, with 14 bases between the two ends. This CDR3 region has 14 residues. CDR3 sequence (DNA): TGCGCCAGCAGCCCATCCAGTGGAGCTTACGAGCAGTACTTC. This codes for CASSPSSGAYEQYF.

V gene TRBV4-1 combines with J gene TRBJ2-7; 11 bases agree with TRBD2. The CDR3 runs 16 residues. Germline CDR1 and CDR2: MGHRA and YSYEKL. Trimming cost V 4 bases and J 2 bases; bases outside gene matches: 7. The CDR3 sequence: CASSPLSTSGTYEQYF. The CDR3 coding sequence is TGCGCCAGCAGCCCCCTATCGACTAGCGGGACCTACGAGCAGTACTTC.

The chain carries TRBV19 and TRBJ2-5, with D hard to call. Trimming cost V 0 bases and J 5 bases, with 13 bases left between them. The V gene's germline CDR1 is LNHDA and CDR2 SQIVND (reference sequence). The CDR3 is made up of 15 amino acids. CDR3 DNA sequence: TGTGCCAGTAGTATAGATTTACGCAGTTGGGAGACCCAGTACTTC. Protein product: CASSIDLRSWETQYF.

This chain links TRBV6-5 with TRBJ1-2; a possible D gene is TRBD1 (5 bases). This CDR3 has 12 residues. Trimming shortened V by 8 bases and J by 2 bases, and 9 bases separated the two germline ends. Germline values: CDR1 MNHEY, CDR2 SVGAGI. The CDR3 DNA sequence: TGTGCCAGCTCAGGGCAGAACTATGGCTACACCTTC. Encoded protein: CASSGQNYGYTF.

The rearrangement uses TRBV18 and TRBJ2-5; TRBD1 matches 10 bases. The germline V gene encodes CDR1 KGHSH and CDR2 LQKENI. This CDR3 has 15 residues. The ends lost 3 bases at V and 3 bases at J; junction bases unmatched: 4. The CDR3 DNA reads TGTGCCAGCTCACCTGGGACAGGGGCTGAAGAGACCCAGTACTTC. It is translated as CASSPGTGAEETQYF. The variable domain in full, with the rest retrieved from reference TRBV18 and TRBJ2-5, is NAGVMQNPRHLVRRRGQEARLRCSPMKGHSHVYWYRQLPEEGLKFMVYLQKENIIDESGMPKERFSAEFPKEGPSILRIQQVVRGDSAAYFCASSPGTGAEETQYFGPGTRLLVL.

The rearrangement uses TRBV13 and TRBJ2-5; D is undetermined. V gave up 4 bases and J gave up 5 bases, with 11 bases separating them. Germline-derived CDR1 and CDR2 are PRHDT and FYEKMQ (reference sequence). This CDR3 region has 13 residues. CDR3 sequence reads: CASSSGSLETQYF. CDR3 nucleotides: TGTGCCAGCAGCTCGGGTAGCCTCGAGACCCAGTACTTC.

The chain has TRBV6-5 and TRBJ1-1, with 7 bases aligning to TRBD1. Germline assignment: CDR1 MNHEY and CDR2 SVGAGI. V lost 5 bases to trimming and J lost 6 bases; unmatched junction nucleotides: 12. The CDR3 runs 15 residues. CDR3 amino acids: CASSPRQGLNSEAFF. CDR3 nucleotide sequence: TGTGCCAGCAGTCCGCGACAGGGTCTAAATTCTGAAGCTTTCTTT.

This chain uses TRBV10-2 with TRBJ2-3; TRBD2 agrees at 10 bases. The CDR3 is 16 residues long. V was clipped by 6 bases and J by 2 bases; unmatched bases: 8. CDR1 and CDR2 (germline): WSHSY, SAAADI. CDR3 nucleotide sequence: TGCGCCAGCAGGAAGAGCGGGGGGGCCGACACAGATACGCAGTATTTT. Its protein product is CASRKSGGADTDTQYF.

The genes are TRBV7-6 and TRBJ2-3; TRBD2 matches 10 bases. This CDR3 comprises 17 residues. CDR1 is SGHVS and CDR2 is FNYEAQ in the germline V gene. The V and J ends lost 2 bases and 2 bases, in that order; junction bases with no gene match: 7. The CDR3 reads CASSLRLAGANTDTQYF. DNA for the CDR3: TGTGCCAGCAGCTTACGGCTAGCGGGGGCCAACACAGATACGCAGTATTTT.

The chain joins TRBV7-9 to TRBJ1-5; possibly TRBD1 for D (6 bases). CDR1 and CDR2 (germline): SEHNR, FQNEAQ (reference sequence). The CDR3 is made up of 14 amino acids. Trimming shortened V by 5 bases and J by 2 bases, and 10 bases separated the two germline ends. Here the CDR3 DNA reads TGTGCCAGCAGCGAAACAGGGCGCAATCAGCCCCAGCATTTT. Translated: CASSETGRNQPQHF. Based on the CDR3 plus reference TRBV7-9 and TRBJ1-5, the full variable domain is DTGVSQNPRHKITKRGQNVTFRCDPISEHNRLYWYRQTLGQGPEFLTYFQNEAQLEKSRLLSDRFSAERPKGSFSTLEIQRTEQGDSAMYLCASSETGRNQPQHFGDGTRLSIL.

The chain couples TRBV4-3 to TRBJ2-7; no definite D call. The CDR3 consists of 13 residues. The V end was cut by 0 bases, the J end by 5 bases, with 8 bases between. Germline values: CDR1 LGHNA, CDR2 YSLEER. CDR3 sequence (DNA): TGCGCCAGCAGCCAAGAAGTCCGGGACGAGCAGTACTTC. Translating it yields CASSQEVRDEQYF.

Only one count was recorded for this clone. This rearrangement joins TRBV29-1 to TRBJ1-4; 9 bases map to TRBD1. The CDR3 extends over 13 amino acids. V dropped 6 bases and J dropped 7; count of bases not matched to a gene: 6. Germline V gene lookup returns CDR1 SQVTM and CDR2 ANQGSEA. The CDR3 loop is CSVVPGQGEKLFF. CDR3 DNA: TGCAGCGTCGTCCCGGGACAGGGTGAAAAACTGTTTTTT.

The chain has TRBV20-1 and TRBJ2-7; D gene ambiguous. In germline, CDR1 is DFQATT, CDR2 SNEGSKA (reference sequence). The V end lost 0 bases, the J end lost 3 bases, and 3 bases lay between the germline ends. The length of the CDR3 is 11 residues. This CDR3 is CSARDHYEQYF. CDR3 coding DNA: TGCAGTGCTAGAGACCACTACGAGCAGTACTTC.

CDR3 in DNA: TGTGCCAGCAGCCAGTCACTGTTCGGGGACTATGGCTACACCTTC. Translating gives CASSQSLFGDYGYTF. This sequence joins TRBV7-8 and TRBJ1-2; D not resolved. This CDR3 spans 15 amino acids. Trimming removed 5 bases from V and 3 bases from J, with 16 bases in between. CDR1 is SGHVS and CDR2 is FQNEAQ in the germline V gene.

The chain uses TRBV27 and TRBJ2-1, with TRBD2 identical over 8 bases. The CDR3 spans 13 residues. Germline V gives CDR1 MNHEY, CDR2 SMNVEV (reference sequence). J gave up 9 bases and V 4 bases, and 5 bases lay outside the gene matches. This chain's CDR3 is CASSWAGGVEQFF. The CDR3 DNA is TGTGCCAGCAGTTGGGCGGGGGGAGTTGAGCAGTTCTTC.

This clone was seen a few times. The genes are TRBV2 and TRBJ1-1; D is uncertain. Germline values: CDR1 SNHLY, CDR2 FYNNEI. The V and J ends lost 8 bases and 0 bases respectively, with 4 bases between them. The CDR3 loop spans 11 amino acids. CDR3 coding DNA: TGTGCCAGCTGCGTGAACACTGAAGCTTTCTTT. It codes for CASCVNTEAFF.

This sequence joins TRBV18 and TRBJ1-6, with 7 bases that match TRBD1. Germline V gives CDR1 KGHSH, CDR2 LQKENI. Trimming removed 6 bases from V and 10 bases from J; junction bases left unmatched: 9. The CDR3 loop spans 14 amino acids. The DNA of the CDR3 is TGTGCCAGCTCCCAACAGGGGAAACGATCACCCCTCCACTTT. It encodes CASSQQGKRSPLHF. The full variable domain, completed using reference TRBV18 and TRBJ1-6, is NAGVMQNPRHLVRRRGQEARLRCSPMKGHSHVYWYRQLPEEGLKFMVYLQKENIIDESGMPKERFSAEFPKEGPSILRIQQVVRGDSAAYFCASSQQGKRSPLHFGNGTRLTVT.

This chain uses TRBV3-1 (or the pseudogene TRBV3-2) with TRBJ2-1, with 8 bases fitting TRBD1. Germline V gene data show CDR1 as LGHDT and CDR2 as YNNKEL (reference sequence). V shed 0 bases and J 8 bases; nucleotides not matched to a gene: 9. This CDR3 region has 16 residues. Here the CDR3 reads CASSQDLDRGNDEQFF. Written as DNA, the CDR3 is TGTGCCAGCAGCCAAGATCTAGACAGGGGAAACGATGAGCAGTTCTTC.

In DNA form, the CDR3 reads TGTGCCAGCAGTGAGAGGGAGAACGGGGAGCTGTTTTTT. This gives the protein CASSERENGELFF. The V gene is TRBV6-4, the J gene TRBJ2-2, with a possible D match to TRBD2 (5 bases). V was cut by 3 bases and J by 7 bases, with 9 bases left in between. The CDR3 consists of 13 residues. Germline assignment: CDR1 MRHNA and CDR2 SNTAGT.